This T cell receptor (beta chain) was observed in a study of post-analysis software for immune sequencing data. Trimming stripped 2 bases from V and 6 bases from J, with 11 bases between. The CDR3 is 14 amino acids. Germline CDR1 and CDR2: SGHTA and FQGTGA. Study observations and caveats: About 5 TRBV segments were significantly more frequent in patients than in controls. TRBV5-6, TRBV5-1 and TRBV20-1 were among these segments. Relative to controls, patients with multiple sclerosis showed significantly lower normalized Chao1 diversity.

Prepared TCR beta cDNA libraries contained unique molecular identifiers. About 460,000 cDNA molecules were obtained from about 0.98 to 11 million T cells. TCRdb recomputed calls from the PCR reads with MiXCR, one row per CDR3 protein. The data show about 500,000 distinct CDR3 sequences, roughly 45% seen once. In regard to this clonotype: Its antigen is unidentified.

This chain joins TRBV7-3 and TRBJ2-1; tentatively, D is TRBD1 or TRBD2 (5 bases each). Sequenced input: blood. This TCR was recovered from a girl between 10 and 17 years old with multiple sclerosis. This CDR3 reads CASSLVSGGNEQFF. DNA for the CDR3: TGTGCCAGCAGCTTAGTATCTGGGGGCAATGAGCAGTTCTTC.